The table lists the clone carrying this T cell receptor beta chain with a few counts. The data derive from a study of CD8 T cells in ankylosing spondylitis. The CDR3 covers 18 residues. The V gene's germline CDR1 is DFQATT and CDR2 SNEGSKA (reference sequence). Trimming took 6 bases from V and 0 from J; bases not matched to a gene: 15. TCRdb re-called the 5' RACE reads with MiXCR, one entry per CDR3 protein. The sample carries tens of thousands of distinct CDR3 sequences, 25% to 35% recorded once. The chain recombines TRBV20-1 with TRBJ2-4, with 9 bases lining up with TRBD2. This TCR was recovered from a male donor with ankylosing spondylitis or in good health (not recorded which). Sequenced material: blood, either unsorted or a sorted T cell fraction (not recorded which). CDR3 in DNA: TGCAGTGCCAAGCGGGGACTAGCAATATCCTTAGCCAAAAACATTCAGTACTTC. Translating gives CSAKRGLAISLAKNIQYF.